These 10 T cell receptor beta chains originate from one sample sequenced in a study of T-cell memory formation after mild COVID-19. TCRdb fed the 5' RACE reads into MiXCR, producing one record per CDR3 protein. The sample holds about 340,000 distinct CDR3 sequences, 13% seen once. The sequenced sample consisted of PBMCs or a T cell subset sorted from them (not recorded which). The receptors stem from a man in his late teens or twenties who had mild COVID-19 (a few samples of this study predate the infection). Cell type and time point are not known.

This clonotype was observed at least ten times. Possible read error: a much larger clone is one base away. V and J are TRBV7-9 and TRBJ2-5; no firm D call. Germline V lookup: CDR1 SEHNR, CDR2 FQNEAQ (reference sequence). The CDR3 loop spans 11 amino acids. The ends were cut back, 4 bases at V and 3 bases at J, with 3 bases in the middle. CDR3 region: CASSYEETQYF. In nucleotides, the CDR3 is TGTGCCAGCAGCTACGAAGAGACCCAGTACTTC.

This clonotype was found a few times. V and J are TRBV28 and TRBJ2-3; tentatively, D is TRBD1 (6 bases). Germline V gene data show CDR1 as MDHEN and CDR2 as SYDVKM. CDR3 length equals 15 residues. Trimming pared 8 bases from V and 0 bases from J, leaving 15 bases between. The CDR3 region has the DNA TGTGCCAGCGCGGCGGCAGGGGAAAGCACAGATACGCAGTATTTT. This gives the protein CASAAAGESTDTQYF.

This clonotype was observed a few times. J is TRBJ2-7 and V is TRBV7-2, with D tentatively TRBD2 (6 bases). Germline V gene data show CDR1 as SGHTA and CDR2 as FQGNSA. V lost 3 bases to trimming and J lost 2 bases, with 14 bases between them. The CDR3 runs to 15 residues. The CDR3 region is CASSFGSSQTYEQYF. The CDR3 coding sequence is TGTGCCAGCAGCTTCGGGAGTTCCCAGACCTACGAGCAGTACTTC.

This clonotype was counted only a few times. This chain connects TRBV19 to TRBJ2-5; TRBD1 might be the D (5 bases). Germline CDR1 is LNHDA and CDR2 is SQIVND (reference sequence). The V end was cut by 6 bases, the J end by 5 bases, with 10 bases between. The CDR3 has 12 residues. As DNA, the CDR3 is TGTGCCAGTAGCAGGGTCGGCGAGACCCAGTACTTC. This sequence encodes CASSRVGETQYF. The complete variable domain, with remaining parts taken from reference TRBV19 and TRBJ2-5, reads DGGITQSPKYLFRKEGQNVTLSCEQNLNHDAMYWYRQDPGQGLRLIYYSQIVNDFQKGDIAEGYSVSREKKESFPLTVTSAQKNPTAFYLCASSRVGETQYFGPGTRLLVL.

This clonotype was found a few times. The rearrangement links TRBV6-5 to TRBJ1-1; D possibly corresponds to TRBD1 (6 bases). Germline values: CDR1 MNHEY, CDR2 SVGAGI. This CDR3 is built from 14 residues. V was clipped by 0 bases and J by 5 bases, with 10 bases between them. The CDR3 coding sequence is TGTGCCAGCAGTTACTCCGGACAGCTAACTGAAGCTTTCTTT. Amino acid sequence: CASSYSGQLTEAFF.

This clonotype occurred a few times. J is TRBJ2-1 and V is TRBV4-1; TRBD2 matches at 10 bases. The CDR3 runs 15 residues. Germline loops: CDR1 MGHRA, CDR2 YSYEKL. Trimming removed 2 bases from V and 8 bases from J; junction bases left unmatched: 6. This chain's CDR3 is CASSQIAGGIDEQFF. The CDR3 bases are TGCGCCAGCAGCCAAATAGCGGGGGGTATCGATGAGCAGTTCTTC.

The chain employs TRBV4-2 and TRBJ2-3, with 9 bases matching TRBD2. The germline CDR1 and CDR2 sequences are LGHNA and YNFKEQ. Losses at the gene ends were 8 bases for V and 3 bases for J; bases not matched to a gene: 9. The CDR3 has 15 amino acids. CDR3 coding DNA: TGTGCCAGCGCCGAGCTAAGCGGGGGGACAGATACGCAGTATTTT. Protein product: CASAELSGGTDTQYF.

The chain is built from TRBV7-2 and TRBJ2-7; D is unresolved. The germline gives CDR1 SGHTA, CDR2 FQGNSA. There are 13 residues in the CDR3. V lost 1 base to trimming and J lost 7 bases, with 11 bases between them. CDR3 nucleotides: TGTGCCAGCAGCTTAGGGCCGGCGAGGGAGCAGTACTTC. Translated, it gives CASSLGPAREQYF.

This clonotype came up a few times. V and J are TRBV20-1 and TRBJ1-4; D may be TRBD1 (6 bases). Between the trimmed V and J ends, which lost 3 bases and 7 bases, there was a span of 15 bases. The CDR3 spans 14 residues. Germline CDR1 and CDR2: DFQATT and SNEGSKA (reference sequence). CDR3 nucleotides: TGCAGTGCTAGGAGTTCGGGAGGGGGTGAAAAACTGTTTTTT. It is translated as CSARSSGGGEKLFF.

This clonotype has at least ten counts. The gene calls are TRBV5-1 and TRBJ1-1, with D hard to call. Germline V CDR1 and CDR2: SGHRS, YFSETQ. V lost 0 bases to trimming and J lost 11 bases, with 23 bases between them. The CDR3 runs to 16 residues. The CDR3 DNA sequence: TGCGCCAGCAGCTTGGGGGCGATCGGAGGCTCCGTGAATGCTTTCTTT. Protein: CASSLGAIGGSVNAFF.